Following are 9 T cell receptor beta chains from one sample sequenced in a study of T cell clusters in autoimmune cytopenias. Each sample's input was 250 ng genomic DNA, roughly 40,000 genome equivalents. TRB was amplified by touch-down multiplex PCR, primer pools A and B combined. TCRdb reprocessed the multiplex PCR reads, with one entry per CDR3 protein and no DNA. The sample totals 3,000 to 3,500 distinct CDR3 sequences. Source material: peripheral blood. These receptors originate from a human donor with an autoimmune cytopenia or autoimmune hepatitis (not recorded which).

The V gene is TRBV10-3, the J gene TRBJ2-3; TCRdb reports TRBD2, a call that lacks DNA to check it against. The CDR3 runs to 15 residues. From germline, CDR1 is ENHRY and CDR2 SYGVKD. The chain's CDR3 is CAISVGGGHTDTQYF.

This chain joins TRBV20-1 and TRBJ2-5; TCRdb selects TRBD1, and the lack of DNA leaves this call unchecked. CDR1 is DFQATT, CDR2 SNEGSKA, per germline (reference sequence). The CDR3 is 13 amino acids. The CDR3 spells CSARAPGPETQYF.

The chain recombines TRBV12-3 or TRBV12-4 with TRBJ2-5; TCRdb picks TRBD1, but there is no DNA to check that call. There are 16 residues in the CDR3. The CDR3 loop is CASSRPPPGNQETQYF.

J is TRBJ2-5 and V is TRBV7-6; with no DNA, the TCRdb D assignment of TRBD2 cannot be verified. This CDR3 comprises 14 residues. CDR1 is SGHVS, CDR2 FNYEAQ, per germline. CDR3: CASSLAPEGKTQYF.

The chain employs TRBV19 and TRBJ2-3. CDR1 is LNHDA and CDR2 is SQIVND in the germline V gene (reference sequence). This CDR3 spans 14 amino acids. The CDR3 is CASSIQIPTDTQYF.

This clonotype is deemed medium-sized by its frequency. The V and J genes are TRBV12-3 or TRBV12-4 and TRBJ2-1; no DNA is available, so the TRBD2 call from TCRdb remains unchecked. The CDR3 covers 18 residues. CDR3 amino acids: CASSPERGVPTLYNEQFF.

This chain joins TRBV12-3 or TRBV12-4 and TRBJ1-2. This CDR3 contains 15 residues. The CDR3 here is CASSCGTLPNICYTF.

V usage is TRBV7-9 and J usage is TRBJ2-7; no DNA is available, so the TRBD1 call from TCRdb remains unchecked. The CDR3 is made up of 17 amino acids. Germline V gives CDR1 SEHNR, CDR2 FQNEAQ (reference sequence). This chain's CDR3 is CASSTNPTAPLPYEQYF.

This clonotype shows up as medium-sized by frequency. V is TRBV5-4 and J is TRBJ2-3; TCRdb reports TRBD2, a call that lacks DNA to check it against. In germline, CDR1 is SGHNT, CDR2 YYREEE (reference sequence). This CDR3 has 15 residues. The CDR3: CASSLAGRAADTQYF.